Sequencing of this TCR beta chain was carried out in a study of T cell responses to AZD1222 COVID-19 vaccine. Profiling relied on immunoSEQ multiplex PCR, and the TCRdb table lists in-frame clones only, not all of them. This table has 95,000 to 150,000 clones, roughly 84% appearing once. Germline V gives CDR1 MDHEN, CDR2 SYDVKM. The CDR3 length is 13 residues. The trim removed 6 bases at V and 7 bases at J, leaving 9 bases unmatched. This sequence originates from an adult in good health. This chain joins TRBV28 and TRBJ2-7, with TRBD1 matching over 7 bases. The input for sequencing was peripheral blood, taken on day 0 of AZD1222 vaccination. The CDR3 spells CASRLTGAQEQYF. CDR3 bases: TGTGCCAGCAGGCTCACAGGGGCGCAAGAGCAGTACTTC. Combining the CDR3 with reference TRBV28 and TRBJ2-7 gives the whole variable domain DVKVTQSSRYLVKRTGEKVFLECVQDMDHENMFWYRQDPGLGLRLIYFSYDVKMKEKGDIPEGYSVSREKKERFSLILESASTNQTSMYLCASRLTGAQEQYFGPGTRLTVT.